This T cell receptor beta chain appears in the sequencing data of a study of cytomegalovirus exposure and HLA in healthy donors. Study at large: There were just under 400 genotyped donors. Of these, 75% to 85% fell in the genetic ancestry cluster associated with self-reported Caucasian donors.

As concerns this clone: Its antigen is not identified.

PCR employed 60 Vbeta and 13 Jbeta primers. The method was immunoSEQ multiplex PCR; TCRdb's version includes in-frame clones alone and lacks a portion of them. The data show over 100,000 clones, with around 80% seen just once and less than 2.5% held by the top ten. Whole-study results and caveats: Relative to the roughly 700-donor mean, N-insertions were reportedly fewer in an Asian-associated ancestry cluster in a later analysis. Analyses of presence/absence relied on an assumption of roughly uniform sequencing depth across donors.

The CDR3 totals 15 residues. CDR1 is SNHLY and CDR2 is FYNNEI in the germline V gene. V shed 3 bases, J shed 5 bases, and the junction held 4 bases outside the gene matches. The sample taken for sequencing was PBMCs. The rearrangement uses TRBV2 and TRBJ1-6, with 7 bases that match TRBD1. The TCR comes from a man aged 30 to 39 in good health and CMV-seronegative. Written as DNA, the CDR3 is TGTGCCAGCAGTGACCGGGACAGAAATAATTCACCCCTCCACTTT. Residues: CASSDRDRNNSPLHF.